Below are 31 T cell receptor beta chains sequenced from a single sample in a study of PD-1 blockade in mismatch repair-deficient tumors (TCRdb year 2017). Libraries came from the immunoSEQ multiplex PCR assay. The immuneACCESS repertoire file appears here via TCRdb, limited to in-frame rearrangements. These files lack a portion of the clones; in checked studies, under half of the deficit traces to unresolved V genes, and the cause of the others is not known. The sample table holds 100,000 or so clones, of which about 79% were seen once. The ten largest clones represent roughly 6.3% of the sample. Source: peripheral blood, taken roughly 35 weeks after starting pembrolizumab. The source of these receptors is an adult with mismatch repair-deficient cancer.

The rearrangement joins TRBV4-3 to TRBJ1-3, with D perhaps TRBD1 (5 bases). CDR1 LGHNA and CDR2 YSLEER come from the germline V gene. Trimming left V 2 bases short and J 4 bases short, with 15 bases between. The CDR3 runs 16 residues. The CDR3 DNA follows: TGCGCCAGCAGCCAAAACCGGGACCTCAGAGGAAACACCATATATTTT. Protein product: CASSQNRDLRGNTIYF.

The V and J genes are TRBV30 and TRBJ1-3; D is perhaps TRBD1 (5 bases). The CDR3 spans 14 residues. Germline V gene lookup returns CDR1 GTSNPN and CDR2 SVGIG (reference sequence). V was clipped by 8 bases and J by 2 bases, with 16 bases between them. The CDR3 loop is CAAGVGPAGNTIYF. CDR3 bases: TGTGCCGCCGGAGTGGGGCCGGCTGGAAACACCATATATTTT.

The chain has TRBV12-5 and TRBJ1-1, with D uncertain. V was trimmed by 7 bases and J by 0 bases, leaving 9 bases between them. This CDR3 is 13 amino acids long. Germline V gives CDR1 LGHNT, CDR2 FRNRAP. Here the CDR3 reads CASAPLMNTEAFF. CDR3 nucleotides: TGTGCTAGTGCGCCGTTAATGAACACTGAAGCTTTCTTT.

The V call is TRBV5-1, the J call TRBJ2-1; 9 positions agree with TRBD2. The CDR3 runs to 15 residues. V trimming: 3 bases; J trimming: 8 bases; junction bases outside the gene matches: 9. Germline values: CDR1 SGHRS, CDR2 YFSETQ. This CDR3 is CASSWNSGSGDEQFF. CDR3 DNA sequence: TGCGCCAGCAGCTGGAATAGCGGGAGTGGAGATGAGCAGTTCTTC.

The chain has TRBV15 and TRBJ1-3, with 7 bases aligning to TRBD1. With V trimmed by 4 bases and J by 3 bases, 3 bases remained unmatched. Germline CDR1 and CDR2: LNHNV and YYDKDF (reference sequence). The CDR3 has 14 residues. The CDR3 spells CATSTQGSGNTIYF. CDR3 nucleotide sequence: TGTGCCACCAGCACACAGGGGAGTGGAAACACCATATATTTT.

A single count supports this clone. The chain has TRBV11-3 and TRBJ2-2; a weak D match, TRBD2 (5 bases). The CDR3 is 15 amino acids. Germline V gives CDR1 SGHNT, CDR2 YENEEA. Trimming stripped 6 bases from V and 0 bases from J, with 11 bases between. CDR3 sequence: CASSQSGANTGELFF. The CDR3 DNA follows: TGTGCCAGCAGTCAAAGCGGAGCGAACACCGGGGAGCTGTTTTTT.

The CDR3 nucleotides are TGTGCCAGCAGCGTAGATTTAGGGAGCAGGGCGGGAGGAACTGACGAGCAGTACTTC. It is translated as CASSVDLGSRAGGTDEQYF. This chain connects TRBV9 to TRBJ2-7; 8 positions match TRBD2. V shed 0 bases and J 5 bases; nucleotides not matched to a gene: 19. CDR3 length equals 19 residues. Germline lookup yields CDR1 SGDLS and CDR2 YYNGEE. Full variable domain (remainder filled in from reference TRBV9 and TRBJ2-7): DSGVTQTPKHLITATGQRVTLRCSPRSGDLSVYWYQQSLDQGLQFLIQYYNGEERAKGNILERFSAQQFPDLHSELNLSSLELGDSALYFCASSVDLGSRAGGTDEQYFGPGTRLTVT.

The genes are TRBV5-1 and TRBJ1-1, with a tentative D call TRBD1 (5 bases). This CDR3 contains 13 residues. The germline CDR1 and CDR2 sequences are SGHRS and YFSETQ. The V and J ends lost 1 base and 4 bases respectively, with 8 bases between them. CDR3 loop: CASSLQGGTEAFF. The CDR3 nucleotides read TGCGCCAGCAGCTTGCAGGGTGGCACTGAAGCTTTCTTT.

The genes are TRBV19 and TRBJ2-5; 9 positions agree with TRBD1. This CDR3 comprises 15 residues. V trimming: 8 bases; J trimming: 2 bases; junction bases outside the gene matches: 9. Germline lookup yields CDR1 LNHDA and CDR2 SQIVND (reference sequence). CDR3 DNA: TGTGCCAGTTCACTGACAGGGGGGGAGCAAGAGACCCAGTACTTC. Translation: CASSLTGGEQETQYF.

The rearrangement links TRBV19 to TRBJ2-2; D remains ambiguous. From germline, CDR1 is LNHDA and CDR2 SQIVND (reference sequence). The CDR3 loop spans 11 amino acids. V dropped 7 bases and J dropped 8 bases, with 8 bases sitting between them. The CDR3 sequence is CASTTGGELFF. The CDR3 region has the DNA TGTGCCAGTACCACCGGAGGGGAGCTGTTTTTT.

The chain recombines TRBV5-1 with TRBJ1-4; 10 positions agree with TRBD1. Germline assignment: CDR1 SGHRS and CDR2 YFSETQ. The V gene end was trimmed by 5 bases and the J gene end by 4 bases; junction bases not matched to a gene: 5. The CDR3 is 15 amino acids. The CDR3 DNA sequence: TGCGCCAGCAGTTTGACAGGGGGCATTAATGAAAAACTGTTTTTT. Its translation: CASSLTGGINEKLFF.

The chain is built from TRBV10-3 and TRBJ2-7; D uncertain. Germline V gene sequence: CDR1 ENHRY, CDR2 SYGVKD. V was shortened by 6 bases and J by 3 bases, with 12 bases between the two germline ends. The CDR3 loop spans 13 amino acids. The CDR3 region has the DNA TGTGCCATCAGCCCCACGGAGTACTACGAGCAGTACTTC. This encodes CAISPTEYYEQYF.

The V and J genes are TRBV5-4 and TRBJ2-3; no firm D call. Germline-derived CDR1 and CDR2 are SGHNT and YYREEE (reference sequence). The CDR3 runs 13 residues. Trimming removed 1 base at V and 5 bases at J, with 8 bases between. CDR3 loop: CASSLFKGDTQYF. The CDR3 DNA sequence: TGTGCCAGCAGCTTGTTCAAAGGAGATACGCAGTATTTT.

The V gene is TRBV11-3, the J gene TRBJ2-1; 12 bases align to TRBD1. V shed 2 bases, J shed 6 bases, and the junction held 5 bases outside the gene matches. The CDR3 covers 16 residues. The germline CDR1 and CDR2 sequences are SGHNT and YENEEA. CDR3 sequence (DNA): TGTGCCAGCAGCTTAATGGGACAGGGGGCGTTCAATGAGCAGTTCTTC. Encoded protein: CASSLMGQGAFNEQFF.

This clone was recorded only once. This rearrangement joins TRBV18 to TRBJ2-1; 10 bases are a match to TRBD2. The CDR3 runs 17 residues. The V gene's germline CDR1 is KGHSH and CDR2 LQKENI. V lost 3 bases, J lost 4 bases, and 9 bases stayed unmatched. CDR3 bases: TGTGCCAGCTCACCTTTTACACCTAGCGGGAGTTACAATGAGCAGTTCTTC. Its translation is CASSPFTPSGSYNEQFF.

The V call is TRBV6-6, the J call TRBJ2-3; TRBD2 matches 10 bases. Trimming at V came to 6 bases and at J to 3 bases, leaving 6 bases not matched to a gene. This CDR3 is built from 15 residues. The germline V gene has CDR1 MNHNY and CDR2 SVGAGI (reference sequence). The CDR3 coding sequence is TGTGCCAGCAGCGCCCGGACTAGCGGTACAGATACGCAGTATTTT. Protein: CASSARTSGTDTQYF.

The CDR3 region is CASSIGSMWAFF. CDR3 coding DNA: TGTGCCAGTAGTATCGGCAGTATGTGGGCTTTCTTT. The rearrangement uses TRBV19 and TRBJ1-1; no clear D gene. CDR1 is LNHDA and CDR2 is SQIVND in the germline V gene (reference sequence). With 3 bases removed from V and 11 bases from J, the gap between germline ends came to 13 bases. This CDR3 has 12 residues.

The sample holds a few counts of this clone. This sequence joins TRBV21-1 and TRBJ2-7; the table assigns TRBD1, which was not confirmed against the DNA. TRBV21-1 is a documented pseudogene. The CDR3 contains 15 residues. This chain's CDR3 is CASSKGTGPLYEQYF. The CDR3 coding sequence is TGTGCCAGCAGCAAAGGGACAGGGCCTTTGTACGAGCAGTACTTC.

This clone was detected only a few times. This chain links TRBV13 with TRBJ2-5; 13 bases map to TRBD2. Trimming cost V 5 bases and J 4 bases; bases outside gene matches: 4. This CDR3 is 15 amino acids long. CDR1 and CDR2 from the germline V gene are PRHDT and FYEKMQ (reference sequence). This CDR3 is CASSITSGRGETQYF. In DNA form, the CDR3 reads TGTGCCAGCAGCATTACTAGCGGGAGGGGAGAGACCCAGTACTTC.

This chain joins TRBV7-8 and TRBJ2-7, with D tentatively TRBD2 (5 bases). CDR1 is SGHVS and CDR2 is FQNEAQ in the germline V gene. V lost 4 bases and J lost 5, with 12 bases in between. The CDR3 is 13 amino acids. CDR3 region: CASSSTTGDEQYF. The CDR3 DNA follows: TGTGCCAGCAGCTCAACGACCGGGGACGAGCAGTACTTC.

The CDR3 nucleotides are TGCGCCAGCAGCGGGGCGTTAGCAACCCCCGAGCAGTACTTC. As protein: CASSGALATPEQYF. This chain connects TRBV4-1 to TRBJ2-7; tentative D call: TRBD1 (5 bases). This CDR3 has 14 residues. Germline V gene lookup returns CDR1 MGHRA and CDR2 YSYEKL. Trimming cost V 5 bases and J 6 bases, with 17 bases left between them.

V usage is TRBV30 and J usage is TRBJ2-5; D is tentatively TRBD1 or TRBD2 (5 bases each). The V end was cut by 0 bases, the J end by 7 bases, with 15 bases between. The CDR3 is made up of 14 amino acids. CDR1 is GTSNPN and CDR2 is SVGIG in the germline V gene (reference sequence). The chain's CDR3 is CAWSVPGPLLTQYF. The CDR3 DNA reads TGTGCCTGGAGTGTACCGGGGCCACTCCTGACCCAGTACTTC.

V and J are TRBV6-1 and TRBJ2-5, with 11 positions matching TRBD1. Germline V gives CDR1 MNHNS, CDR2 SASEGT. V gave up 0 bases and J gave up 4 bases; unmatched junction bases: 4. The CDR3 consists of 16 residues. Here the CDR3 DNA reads TGTGCCAGCAGTGAAGCCCAGGGACAGGGGGGAGAGACCCAGTACTTC. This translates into CASSEAQGQGGETQYF.

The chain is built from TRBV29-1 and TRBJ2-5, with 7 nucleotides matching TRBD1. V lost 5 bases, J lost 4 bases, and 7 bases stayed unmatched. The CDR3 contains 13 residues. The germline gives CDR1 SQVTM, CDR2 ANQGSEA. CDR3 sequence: CSVRTGQRETQYF. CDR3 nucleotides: TGCAGCGTTAGGACAGGACAAAGAGAGACCCAGTACTTC. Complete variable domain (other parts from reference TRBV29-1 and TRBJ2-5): SAVISQKPSRDICQRGTSLTIQCQVDSQVTMMFWYRQQPGQSLTLIATANQGSEATYESGFVIDKFPISRPNLTFSTLTVSNMSPEDSSIYLCSVRTGQRETQYFGPGTRLLVL.

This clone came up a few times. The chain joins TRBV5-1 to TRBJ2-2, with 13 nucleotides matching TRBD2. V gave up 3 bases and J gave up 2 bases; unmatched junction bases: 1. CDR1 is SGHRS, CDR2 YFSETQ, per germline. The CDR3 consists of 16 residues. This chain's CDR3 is CASSWGLAGNTGELFF. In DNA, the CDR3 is TGCGCCAGCAGCTGGGGACTAGCGGGAAACACCGGGGAGCTGTTTTTT.

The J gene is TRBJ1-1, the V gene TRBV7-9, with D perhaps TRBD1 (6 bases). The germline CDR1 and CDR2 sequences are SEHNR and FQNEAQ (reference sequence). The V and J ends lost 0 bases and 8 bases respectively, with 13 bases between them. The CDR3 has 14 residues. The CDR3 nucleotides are TGTGCCAGCAGCTTAGCTCAGACAGGCTCAGAAGCTTTCTTT. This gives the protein CASSLAQTGSEAFF.

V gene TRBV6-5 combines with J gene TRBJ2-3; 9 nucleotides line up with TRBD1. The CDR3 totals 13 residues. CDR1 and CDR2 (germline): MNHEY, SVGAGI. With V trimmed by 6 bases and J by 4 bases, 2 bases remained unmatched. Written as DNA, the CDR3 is TGTGCCAGCAGAACAGGGGGCTCAGATACGCAGTATTTT. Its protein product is CASRTGGSDTQYF.

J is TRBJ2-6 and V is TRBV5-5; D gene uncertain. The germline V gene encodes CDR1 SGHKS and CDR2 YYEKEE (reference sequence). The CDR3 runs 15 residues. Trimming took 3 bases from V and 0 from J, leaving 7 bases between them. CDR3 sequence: CASSSRISGANVLTF. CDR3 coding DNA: TGTGCCAGCAGCTCAAGGATCTCTGGGGCCAACGTCCTGACTTTC.

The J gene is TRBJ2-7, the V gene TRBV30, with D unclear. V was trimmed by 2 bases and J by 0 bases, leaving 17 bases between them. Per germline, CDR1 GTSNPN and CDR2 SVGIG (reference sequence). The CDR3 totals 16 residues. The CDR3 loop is CAWSSINDRFSYEQYF. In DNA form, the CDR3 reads TGTGCCTGGAGTTCTATTAACGATCGTTTCTCCTACGAGCAGTACTTC. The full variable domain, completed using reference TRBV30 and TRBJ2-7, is SQTIHQWPATLVQPVGSPLSLECTVEGTSNPNLYWYRQAAGRGLQLLFYSVGIGQISSEVPQNLSASRPQDRQFILSSKKLLLSDSGFYLCAWSSINDRFSYEQYFGPGTRLTVT.

The DNA of the CDR3 is TGTGCCAGCGGCGGACAGACTGGCTATGGCTACACCTTC. Its translation: CASGGQTGYGYTF. The chain employs TRBV7-3 and TRBJ1-2; a possible D gene is TRBD1 (6 bases). CDR3 size: 13 residues. Germline loops: CDR1 SGHTA, CDR2 FQGTGA. Trimming pared 8 bases from V and 4 bases from J, leaving 14 bases between.

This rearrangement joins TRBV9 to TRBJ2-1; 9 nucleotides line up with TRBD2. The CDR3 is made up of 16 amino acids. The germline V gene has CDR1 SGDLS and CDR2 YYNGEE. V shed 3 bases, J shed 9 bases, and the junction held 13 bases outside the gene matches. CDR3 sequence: CASSAQGGLAGSEQFF. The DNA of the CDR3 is TGTGCCAGCAGCGCCCAAGGGGGCCTAGCGGGATCTGAGCAGTTCTTC.